The next 27 T cell receptor beta chains were all read from a single sample in a study of blood T cell repertoires in COVID-19. Sequencing was performed with immunoSEQ multiplex PCR; in TCRdb, only in-frame clones are kept and a portion is missing. The sample consists of approximately 290,000 clones, approximately 93% of them appearing once. The sample consisted of peripheral blood. The receptors derive from a woman aged 25-40 years with COVID-19, enrolled during active disease.

The V call is TRBV6-5, the J call TRBJ1-4; D may be TRBD1 (5 bases). V shed 8 bases and J shed 5 bases, with 9 bases lying between them. Germline values: CDR1 MNHEY, CDR2 SVGAGI. The CDR3 extends over 12 amino acids. CDR3 protein: CASSGGNEKLFF. The CDR3 DNA reads as TGTGCCAGCTCGGGGGGGAATGAAAAACTGTTTTTT.

This chain connects TRBV7-2 to TRBJ1-4; perhaps TRBD1 as D (6 bases). Trimming took off 2 bases at V and 3 bases at J, with 13 bases between the two ends. The CDR3 consists of 16 residues. Germline values: CDR1 SGHTA, CDR2 FQGNSA. The CDR3 region is CASSLNADSSNEKLFF. In nucleotides, the CDR3 is TGTGCCAGCAGCTTAAACGCGGACAGCTCTAATGAAAAACTGTTTTTT.

The V call is TRBV18, the J call TRBJ2-7, with 8 bases identical to TRBD1. Trimming at V came to 6 bases and at J to 0 bases, leaving 7 bases not matched to a gene. CDR1 is KGHSH and CDR2 is LQKENI in the germline V gene. There are 15 residues in the CDR3. DNA for the CDR3: TGTGCCAGCTCGTGGACAGGGACTTACTCCTACGAGCAGTACTTC. This sequence encodes CASSWTGTYSYEQYF.

This clone was counted only a few times. CDR3 in DNA: TGTGCCAGCAGTTTCGACAGGGGGAACACTGAAGCTTTCTTT. Residues: CASSFDRGNTEAFF. The J gene is TRBJ1-1, the V gene TRBV27; TRBD1 agrees at 8 bases. J gave up 1 base and V 3 bases, and 1 base lay outside the gene matches. CDR3 length equals 14 residues. From germline, CDR1 is MNHEY and CDR2 SMNVEV (reference sequence).

V and J are TRBV19 and TRBJ1-1; the D gene is possibly TRBD1 (6 bases). The V gene's germline CDR1 is LNHDA and CDR2 SQIVND (reference sequence). The CDR3 has 18 amino acids. The V end lost 4 bases, the J end lost 1 base, and 22 bases lay between the germline ends. As DNA, the CDR3 is TGTGCCAGTAGTACCGAAGGGGCAACAGGGACCTGGAACACTGAAGCTTTCTTT. This translates into CASSTEGATGTWNTEAFF.

The J gene is TRBJ1-1, the V gene TRBV3-1 (or the pseudogene TRBV3-2), with 8 positions matching TRBD1. J was trimmed by 3 bases and V by 4 bases; bases with no gene match: 4. Per germline, CDR1 LGHDT and CDR2 YNNKEL (reference sequence). The CDR3 runs to 14 residues. The CDR3 reads CASSRDRGYTEAFF. Here the CDR3 DNA reads TGTGCCAGCAGCCGTGACAGGGGATACACTGAAGCTTTCTTT.

J is TRBJ1-1 and V is TRBV29-1; perhaps TRBD1 as D (5 bases). V dropped 1 base and J dropped 1 base, with 10 bases sitting between them. The CDR3 runs to 14 residues. CDR1 and CDR2 from the germline V gene are SQVTM and ANQGSEA. The CDR3: CSVEVWGENTEAFF. Written as DNA, the CDR3 is TGCAGCGTTGAAGTGTGGGGGGAGAACACTGAAGCTTTCTTT.

This sequence joins TRBV27 and TRBJ2-1, with 8 bases fitting TRBD1. Trimming removed 8 bases from V and 7 bases from J; junction bases left unmatched: 7. Germline V gene lookup returns CDR1 MNHEY and CDR2 SMNVEV (reference sequence). This CDR3 has 13 amino acids. The CDR3 sequence: CASVSGGTNEQFF. As DNA, the CDR3 is TGTGCCAGCGTGTCAGGGGGCACGAATGAGCAGTTCTTC.

This clone showed up just a few times. The rearrangement joins TRBV30 to TRBJ2-7; 11 bases line up with TRBD1. CDR3 size: 14 residues. Losses at the gene ends were 5 bases for V and 4 bases for J; bases not matched to a gene: 7. CDR1 and CDR2 (germline): GTSNPN, SVGIG (reference sequence). The CDR3 here is CAWGQDRGRYEQYF. The CDR3, as DNA: TGTGCCTGGGGTCAGGACAGGGGGCGTTACGAGCAGTACTTC.

The chain is built from TRBV5-3 and TRBJ2-5; 7 bases agree with TRBD1. TRBV5-3 is an open reading frame whose function is uncertain. V lost 4 bases, J lost 3 bases, and 9 bases stayed unmatched. The CDR3 length is 15 residues. The CDR3 loop is CARSPKDRCKETQYF. The CDR3 nucleotides are TGTGCCAGAAGCCCAAAGGACAGGTGCAAAGAGACCCAGTACTTC.

The chain is built from TRBV7-6 and TRBJ2-3; D unclear. V dropped 5 bases and J dropped 0 bases, with 15 bases sitting between them. The length of the CDR3 is 16 residues. The germline CDR1 and CDR2 sequences are SGHVS and FNYEAQ. The CDR3 nucleotides are TGTGCCAGCAGCCCACGATTGGTAGTAAGCACAGATACGCAGTATTTT. It specifies CASSPRLVVSTDTQYF.

The rearrangement links TRBV11-2 to TRBJ2-5, with D possibly TRBD1 on 5 matching bases. This CDR3 comprises 16 residues. Germline CDR1 SGHAT, CDR2 FQNNGV. V was cut by 1 base and J by 5 bases, with 17 bases left in between. The DNA of the CDR3 is TGTGCCAGCAGCTTAGGTTGGGTTGGAGCAGGGGAGACCCAGTACTTC. This encodes CASSLGWVGAGETQYF.

The V call is TRBV15, the J call TRBJ2-1; D is ambiguous. The ends were cut back, 0 bases at V and 4 bases at J, with 10 bases in the middle. Per the germline V gene, CDR1 is LNHNV and CDR2 is YYDKDF (reference sequence). This CDR3 contains 15 residues. Here the CDR3 DNA reads TGTGCCACCAGCAGAGATCGTTACGGGTACAATGAGCAGTTCTTC. It yields the protein CATSRDRYGYNEQFF.

The V call is TRBV6-1, the J call TRBJ1-3; D not certain. V was clipped by 1 base and J by 2 bases, with 15 bases between them. CDR1 MNHNS and CDR2 SASEGT come from the germline V gene. The CDR3 length is 17 residues. The CDR3: CASSEGGYVAPGNTIYF. As DNA, the CDR3 is TGTGCCAGCAGTGAAGGCGGGTACGTGGCCCCTGGAAACACCATATATTTT.

The chain uses TRBV15 and TRBJ2-3; D is unclear. This CDR3 contains 15 residues. V was cut by 0 bases and J by 3 bases, with 10 bases left in between. Germline CDR1 is LNHNV and CDR2 is YYDKDF (reference sequence). DNA for the CDR3: TGTGCCACCAGCAGAGACCCGACTGAAACAGATACGCAGTATTTT. It encodes CATSRDPTETDTQYF.

The rearrangement links TRBV19 to TRBJ1-6; the match to TRBD1 covers 9 bases. This CDR3 is built from 16 residues. In germline, CDR1 is LNHDA, CDR2 SQIVND (reference sequence). Trimming took 4 bases from V and 7 from J; bases not matched to a gene: 8. The CDR3 DNA reads as TGTGCCAGTAGTACCCCGGGACAGGGTCTGAATTCACCCCTCCACTTT. This translates into CASSTPGQGLNSPLHF.

The chain recombines TRBV5-1 with TRBJ1-2; 8 bases align to TRBD1. V lost 6 bases to trimming and J lost 4 bases; unmatched junction nucleotides: 8. This CDR3 spans 14 amino acids. In germline, CDR1 is SGHRS, CDR2 YFSETQ. This CDR3 is CASTPDRDGYGYTF. The CDR3 DNA sequence: TGCGCCAGCACCCCGGACAGGGACGGCTATGGCTACACCTTC. Based on the CDR3 plus reference TRBV5-1 and TRBJ1-2, the full variable domain is KAGVTQTPRYLIKTRGQQVTLSCSPISGHRSVSWYQQTPGQGLQFLFEYFSETQRNKGNFPGRFSGRQFSNSRSEMNVSTLELGDSALYLCASTPDRDGYGYTFGSGTRLTVV.

The chain employs TRBV5-1 and TRBJ2-7; D possibly corresponds to TRBD2 (6 bases). V shed 4 bases and J shed 6 bases, with 17 bases lying between them. From germline, CDR1 is SGHRS and CDR2 YFSETQ. This CDR3 contains 14 residues. The CDR3 coding sequence is TGCGCCAGCAGCCCCCTGGGGGGACTGGGCGAGCAGTACTTC. It encodes CASSPLGGLGEQYF.

The chain is built from TRBV29-1 and TRBJ2-7; 9 positions agree with TRBD1. This CDR3 contains 15 residues. Looked up from germline, CDR1 is SQVTM and CDR2 is ANQGSEA. V gave up 2 bases and J gave up 2 bases; unmatched junction bases: 7. In DNA form, the CDR3 reads TGCAGCGTTGAATTCGGGGACAGGGCGACCTACGAGCAGTACTTC. It codes for CSVEFGDRATYEQYF.

This sequence joins TRBV3-1 (or the pseudogene TRBV3-2) and TRBJ1-5; D is undetermined. Germline V lookup: CDR1 LGHDT, CDR2 YNNKEL (reference sequence). The CDR3 contains 14 residues. V was cut by 0 bases and J by 3 bases, with 6 bases left in between. Written as DNA, the CDR3 is TGTGCCAGCAGCCAAGATTTTAACAATCAGCCCCAGCATTTT. Its protein is CASSQDFNNQPQHF.

This chain uses TRBV28 with TRBJ1-2; no reliable D call. The CDR3 loop spans 14 amino acids. V dropped 6 bases and J dropped 5 bases, with 16 bases sitting between them. Germline assignment: CDR1 MDHEN and CDR2 SYDVKM. The CDR3 coding sequence is TGTGCCAGCAGAACCTCCGGGTCCGGGTATGGCTACACCTTC. Protein product: CASRTSGSGYGYTF.

The chain has TRBV14 and TRBJ1-5; possibly TRBD1 for D (5 bases). CDR1 and CDR2 from the germline V gene are SGHDN and FVKESK. This CDR3 has 14 residues. The V and J ends lost 3 bases and 0 bases respectively, with 6 bases between them. The CDR3 protein is CASSQDTSNQPQHF. The CDR3 nucleotides are TGTGCCAGCAGCCAGGACACTAGCAATCAGCCCCAGCATTTT.

The chain has TRBV27 and TRBJ2-5; 11 bases line up with TRBD2. The CDR3 covers 16 residues. V gave up 4 bases and J gave up 7 bases; unmatched junction bases: 11. The germline gives CDR1 MNHEY, CDR2 SMNVEV (reference sequence). The CDR3, as DNA: TGTGCCAGCAGTTCTCCCGGGACTAGCGGAATCGTGACCCAGTACTTC. Translating gives CASSSPGTSGIVTQYF.

The rearrangement uses TRBV30 and TRBJ2-2, with D possibly being TRBD2 (6 bases). From germline, CDR1 is GTSNPN and CDR2 SVGIG (reference sequence). There are 14 residues in the CDR3. The CDR3 DNA reads TGTGCGGGGGAGTCTTGGGGGGACACCGGGGAGCTGTTTTTT. Protein sequence: CAGESWGDTGELFF.

This rearrangement joins TRBV10-3 to TRBJ2-2; no firm D call. In germline, CDR1 is ENHRY, CDR2 SYGVKD. The CDR3 covers 16 residues. With 6 bases removed from V and 4 bases from J, the gap between germline ends came to 18 bases. For the CDR3, the DNA is TGTGCCATCAGCGACACACGCGATAGATTCACCGGGGAGCTGTTTTTT. This translates into CAISDTRDRFTGELFF.

The chain couples TRBV30 to TRBJ1-3; 8 nucleotides align to TRBD1. This CDR3 region has 15 residues. After removal of 1 base from V and 3 bases from J, the junction contained 5 bases not matched to a gene. Germline assignment: CDR1 GTSNPN and CDR2 SVGIG (reference sequence). In nucleotides, the CDR3 is TGTGCCTGGAGTGCGACAGGGGCTGGTGGAAACACCATATATTTT. Protein sequence: CAWSATGAGGNTIYF.

CDR3 in DNA: TGTGCCAGCAGTTGGGCCGGCAGCTACGAGCAGTACTTC. Translated: CASSWAGSYEQYF. V is TRBV27 and J is TRBJ2-7; D ambiguous. Trimming removed 4 bases from V and 3 bases from J, with 10 bases in between. This CDR3 has 13 residues. Per the germline V gene, CDR1 is MNHEY and CDR2 is SMNVEV (reference sequence).